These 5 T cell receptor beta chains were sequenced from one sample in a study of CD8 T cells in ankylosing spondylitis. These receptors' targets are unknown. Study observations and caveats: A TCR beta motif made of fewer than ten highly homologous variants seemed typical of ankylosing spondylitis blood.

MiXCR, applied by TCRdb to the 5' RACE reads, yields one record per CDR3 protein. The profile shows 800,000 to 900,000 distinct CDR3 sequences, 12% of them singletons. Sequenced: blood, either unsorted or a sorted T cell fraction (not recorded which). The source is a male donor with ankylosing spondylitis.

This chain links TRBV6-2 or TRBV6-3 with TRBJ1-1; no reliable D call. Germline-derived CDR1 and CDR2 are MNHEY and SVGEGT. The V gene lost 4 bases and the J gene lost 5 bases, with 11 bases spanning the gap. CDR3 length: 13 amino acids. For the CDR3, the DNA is TGTGCCAGCAGTTCGACCGTGGAGACTGAAGCTTTCTTT. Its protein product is CASSSTVETEAFF.

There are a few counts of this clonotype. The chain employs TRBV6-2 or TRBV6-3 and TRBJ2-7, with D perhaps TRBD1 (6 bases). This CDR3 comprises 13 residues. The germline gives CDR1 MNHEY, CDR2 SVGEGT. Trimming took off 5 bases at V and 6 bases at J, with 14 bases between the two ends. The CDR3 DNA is TGTGCCAGCAGTACGGGACACCTCTTCGAGCAGTACTTC. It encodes CASSTGHLFEQYF.

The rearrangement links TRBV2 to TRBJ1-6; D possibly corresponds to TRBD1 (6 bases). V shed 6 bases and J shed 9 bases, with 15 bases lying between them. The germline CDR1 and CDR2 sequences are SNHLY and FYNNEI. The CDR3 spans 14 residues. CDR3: CASSQGTTGSPLHF. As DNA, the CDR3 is TGTGCCAGCAGCCAAGGGACAACGGGTTCACCCCTCCACTTT.

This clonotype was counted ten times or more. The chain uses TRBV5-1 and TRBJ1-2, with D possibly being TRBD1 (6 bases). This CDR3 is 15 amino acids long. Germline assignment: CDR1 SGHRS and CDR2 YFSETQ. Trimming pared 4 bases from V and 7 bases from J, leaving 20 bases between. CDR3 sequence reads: CASSRTTGNGLGYTF. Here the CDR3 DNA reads TGCGCCAGCAGCCGCACTACAGGGAATGGACTTGGCTACACCTTC.

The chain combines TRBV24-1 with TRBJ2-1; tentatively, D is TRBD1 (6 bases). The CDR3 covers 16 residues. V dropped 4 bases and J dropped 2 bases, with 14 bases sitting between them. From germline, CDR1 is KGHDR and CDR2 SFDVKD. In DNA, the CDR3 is TGTGCCACCAGTGAGGGGGCTGGCCTAACCTACAATGAGCAGTTCTTC. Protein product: CATSEGAGLTYNEQFF.